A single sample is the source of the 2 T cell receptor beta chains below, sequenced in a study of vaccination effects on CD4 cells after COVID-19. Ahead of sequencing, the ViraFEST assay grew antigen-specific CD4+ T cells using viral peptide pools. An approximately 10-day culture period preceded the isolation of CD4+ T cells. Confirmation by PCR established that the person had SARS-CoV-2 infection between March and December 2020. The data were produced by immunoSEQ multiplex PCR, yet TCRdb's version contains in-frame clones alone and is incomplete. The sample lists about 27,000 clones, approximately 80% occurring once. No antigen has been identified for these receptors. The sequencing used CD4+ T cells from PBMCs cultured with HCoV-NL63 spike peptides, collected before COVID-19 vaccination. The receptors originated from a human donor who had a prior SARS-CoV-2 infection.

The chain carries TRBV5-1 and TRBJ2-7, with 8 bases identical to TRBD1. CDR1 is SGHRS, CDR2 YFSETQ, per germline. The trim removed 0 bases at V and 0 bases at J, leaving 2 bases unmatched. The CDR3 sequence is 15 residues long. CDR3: CASSLGTGNSYEQYF. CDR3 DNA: TGCGCCAGCAGCTTGGGGACAGGGAACTCCTACGAGCAGTACTTC. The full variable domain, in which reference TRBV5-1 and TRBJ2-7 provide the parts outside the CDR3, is KAGVTQTPRYLIKTRGQQVTLSCSPISGHRSVSWYQQTPGQGLQFLFEYFSETQRNKGNFPGRFSGRQFSNSRSEMNVSTLELGDSALYLCASSLGTGNSYEQYFGPGTRLTVT.

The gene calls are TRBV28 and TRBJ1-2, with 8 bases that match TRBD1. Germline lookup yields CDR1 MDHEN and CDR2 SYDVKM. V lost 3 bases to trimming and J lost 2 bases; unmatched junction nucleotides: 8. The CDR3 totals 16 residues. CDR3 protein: CASSFGVRTGNYGYTF. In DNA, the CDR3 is TGTGCCAGCAGTTTCGGGGTAAGGACAGGGAACTATGGCTACACCTTC.